This paragraph reports one TCR beta chain. CDR3 length equals 14 residues. Germline trimming cut 5 bases from V and 7 bases from J; bases unmatched to any gene: 6. CDR1 is SGHRS, CDR2 YFSETQ, per germline. The data belong to a study of beta chain features in type 1 diabetes. TCRB transcripts that were expressed got sequenced, as all of the isolated RNA had been reverse transcribed. TCRdb keeps only in-frame clones here, not all; method: immunoSEQ multiplex PCR. In the table there are 250,000 to 350,000 clones, about 15% of which are singletons. The receptor was isolated from a man aged 30 to 39 in good health. The material sequenced was central memory CD4+ T cells from blood. The rearrangement links TRBV5-1 to TRBJ2-1, with 10 bases matching TRBD2. CDR3 nucleotides: TGCGCCAGCAGTAGGTCTAGCGGGAGTAATGAGCAGTTCTTC. Protein: CASSRSSGSNEQFF.